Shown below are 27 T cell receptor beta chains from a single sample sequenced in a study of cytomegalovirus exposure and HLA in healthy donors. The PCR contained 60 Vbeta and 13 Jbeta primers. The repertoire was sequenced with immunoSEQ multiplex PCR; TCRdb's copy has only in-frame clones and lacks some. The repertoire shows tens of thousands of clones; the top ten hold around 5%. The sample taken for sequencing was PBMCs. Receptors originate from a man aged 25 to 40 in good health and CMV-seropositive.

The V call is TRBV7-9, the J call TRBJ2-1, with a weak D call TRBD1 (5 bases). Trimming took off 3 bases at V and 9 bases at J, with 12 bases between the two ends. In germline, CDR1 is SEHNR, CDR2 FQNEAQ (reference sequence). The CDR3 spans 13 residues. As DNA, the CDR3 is TGTGCCAGCAGCTTGCCAGGGTTGGGTGAGCAGTTCTTC. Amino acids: CASSLPGLGEQFF.

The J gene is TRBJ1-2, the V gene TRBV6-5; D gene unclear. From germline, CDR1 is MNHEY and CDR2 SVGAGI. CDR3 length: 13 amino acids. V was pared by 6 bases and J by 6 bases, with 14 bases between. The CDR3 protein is CASSHKGRNGYTF. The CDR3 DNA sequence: TGTGCCAGCAGCCACAAAGGGAGGAATGGCTACACCTTC.

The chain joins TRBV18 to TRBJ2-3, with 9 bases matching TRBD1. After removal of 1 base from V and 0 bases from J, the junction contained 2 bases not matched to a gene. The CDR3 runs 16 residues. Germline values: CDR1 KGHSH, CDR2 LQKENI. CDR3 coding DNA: TGTGCCAGCTCACCACGGGGACAGGGTAGCACAGATACGCAGTATTTT. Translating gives CASSPRGQGSTDTQYF.

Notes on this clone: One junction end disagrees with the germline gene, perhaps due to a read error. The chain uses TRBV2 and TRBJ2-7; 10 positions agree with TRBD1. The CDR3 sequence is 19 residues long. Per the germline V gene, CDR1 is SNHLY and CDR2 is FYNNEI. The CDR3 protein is CASSEDPFTTGGNSYEQYF. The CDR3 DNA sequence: TGTGCCAGCAGCGAAGACCCTTTTACGACAGGGGGCAACTCCTACGAGCAGTACTTC. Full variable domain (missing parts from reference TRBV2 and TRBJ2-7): EPEVTQTPSHQVTQMGQEVILRCVPISNHLYFYWYRQILGQKVEFLVSFYNNEISEKSEIFDDQFSVERPDGSNFTLKIRSTKLEDSAMYFCASSEDPFTTGGNSYEQYFGPGTRLTVT.

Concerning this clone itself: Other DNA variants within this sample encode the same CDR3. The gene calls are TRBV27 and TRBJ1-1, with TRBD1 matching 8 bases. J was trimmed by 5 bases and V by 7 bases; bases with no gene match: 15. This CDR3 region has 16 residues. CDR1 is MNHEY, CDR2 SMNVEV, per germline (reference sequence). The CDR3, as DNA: TGTGCCAGCAAATTAGACAGGGGAAGTCATAAGACTGAAGCTTTCTTT. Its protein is CASKLDRGSHKTEAFF.

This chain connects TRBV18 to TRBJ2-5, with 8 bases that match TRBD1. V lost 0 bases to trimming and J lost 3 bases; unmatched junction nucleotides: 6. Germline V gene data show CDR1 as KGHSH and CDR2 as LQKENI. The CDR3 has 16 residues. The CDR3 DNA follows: TGTGCCAGCTCACCACCTGGCGGGACAGGCAAAGAGACCCAGTACTTC. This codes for CASSPPGGTGKETQYF.

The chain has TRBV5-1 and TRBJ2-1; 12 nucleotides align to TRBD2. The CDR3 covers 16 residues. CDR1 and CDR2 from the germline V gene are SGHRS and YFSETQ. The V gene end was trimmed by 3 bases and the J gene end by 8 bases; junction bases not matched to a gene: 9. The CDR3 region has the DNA TGCGCCAGCAGCTCAAGACTAGCGGGGGTCGGAGATGAGCAGTTCTTC. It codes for CASSSRLAGVGDEQFF.

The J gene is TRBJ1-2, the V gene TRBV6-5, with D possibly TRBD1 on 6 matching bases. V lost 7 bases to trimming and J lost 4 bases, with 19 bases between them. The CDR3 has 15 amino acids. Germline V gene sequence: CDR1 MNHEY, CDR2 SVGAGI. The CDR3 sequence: CASTQAVGRGYGYTF. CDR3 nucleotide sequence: TGTGCCAGCACCCAAGCGGTCGGCAGGGGCTATGGCTACACCTTC.

The CDR3 is CASSQTGVYGYTF. The CDR3 nucleotides are TGTGCCAGCAGTCAGACAGGGGTCTATGGCTACACCTTC. The chain joins TRBV27 to TRBJ1-2, with 8 bases matching TRBD1. The CDR3 is 13 amino acids. Germline V lookup: CDR1 MNHEY, CDR2 SMNVEV (reference sequence). V lost 5 bases to trimming and J lost 4 bases; unmatched junction nucleotides: 3.

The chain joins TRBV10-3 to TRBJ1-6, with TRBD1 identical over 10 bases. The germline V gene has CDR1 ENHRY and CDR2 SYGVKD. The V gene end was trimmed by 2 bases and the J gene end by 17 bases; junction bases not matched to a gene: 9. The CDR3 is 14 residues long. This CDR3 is CAISEGTGVRLIHF. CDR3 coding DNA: TGTGCCATCAGTGAGGGGACAGGGGTGCGCCTCATCCACTTT.

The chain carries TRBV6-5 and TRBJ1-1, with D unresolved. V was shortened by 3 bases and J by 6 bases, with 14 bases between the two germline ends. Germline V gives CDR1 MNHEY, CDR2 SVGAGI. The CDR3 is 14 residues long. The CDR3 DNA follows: TGTGCCAGCAGTTATTTCGACGGGTCATCTGAAGCTTTCTTT. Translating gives CASSYFDGSSEAFF.

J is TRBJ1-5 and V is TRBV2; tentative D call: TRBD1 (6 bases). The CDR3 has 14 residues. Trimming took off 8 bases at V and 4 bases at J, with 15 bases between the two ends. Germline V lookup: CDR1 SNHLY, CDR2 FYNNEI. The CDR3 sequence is CASGNRDKNQPQHF. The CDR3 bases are TGTGCCAGCGGGAACCGGGACAAAAATCAGCCCCAGCATTTT.

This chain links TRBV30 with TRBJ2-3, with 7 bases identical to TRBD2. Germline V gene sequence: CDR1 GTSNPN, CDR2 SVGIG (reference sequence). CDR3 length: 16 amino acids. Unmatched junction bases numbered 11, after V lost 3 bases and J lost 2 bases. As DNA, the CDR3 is TGTGCCTGGAGGCTGGCCTCTAGCGGAATCACAGATACGCAGTATTTT. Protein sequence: CAWRLASSGITDTQYF.

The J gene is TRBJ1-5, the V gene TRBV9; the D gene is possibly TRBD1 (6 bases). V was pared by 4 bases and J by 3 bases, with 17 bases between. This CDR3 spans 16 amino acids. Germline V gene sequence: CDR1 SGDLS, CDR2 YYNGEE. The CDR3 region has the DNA TGTGCCAGCAGCCGGGGGGGCCCGGGATCCAATCAGCCCCAGCATTTT. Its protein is CASSRGGPGSNQPQHF.

CDR3 in amino acids: CASTQEGINEKLFF. CDR3 DNA: TGTGCCTCAACACAGGAGGGGATTAATGAAAAACTGTTTTTT. This sequence joins TRBV30 and TRBJ1-4; tentatively, D is TRBD1 (5 bases). The V end was cut by 7 bases, the J end by 4 bases, with 16 bases between. The CDR3 loop spans 14 amino acids. CDR1 and CDR2 from the germline V gene are GTSNPN and SVGIG (reference sequence).

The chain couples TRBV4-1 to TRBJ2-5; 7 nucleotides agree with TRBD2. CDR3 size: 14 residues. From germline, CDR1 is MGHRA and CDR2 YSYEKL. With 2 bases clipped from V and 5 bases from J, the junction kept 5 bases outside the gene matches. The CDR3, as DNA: TGCGCCAGCAGCCAAATCTTCGGGGGGGAGACCCAGTACTTC. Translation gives CASSQIFGGETQYF.

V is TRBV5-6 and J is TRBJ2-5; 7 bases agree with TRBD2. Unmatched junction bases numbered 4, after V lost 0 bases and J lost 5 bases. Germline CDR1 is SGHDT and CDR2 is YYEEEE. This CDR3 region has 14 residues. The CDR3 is CASSLVAGAETQYF. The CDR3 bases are TGTGCCAGCAGCTTGGTAGCGGGCGCGGAGACCCAGTACTTC.

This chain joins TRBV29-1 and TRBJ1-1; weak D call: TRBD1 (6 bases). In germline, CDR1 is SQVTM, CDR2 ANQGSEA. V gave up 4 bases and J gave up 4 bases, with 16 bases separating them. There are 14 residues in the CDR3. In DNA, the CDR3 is TGCAGCGTTGCCCAGACAGGTCTAGTCACTGAAGCTTTCTTT. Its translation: CSVAQTGLVTEAFF.

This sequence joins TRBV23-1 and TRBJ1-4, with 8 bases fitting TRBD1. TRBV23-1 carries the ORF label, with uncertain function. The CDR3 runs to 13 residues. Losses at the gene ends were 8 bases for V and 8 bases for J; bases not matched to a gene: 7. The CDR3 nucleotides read TGCGCCAGCGGACAGGGAATTGAGGAAAAACTGTTTTTT. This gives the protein CASGQGIEEKLFF.

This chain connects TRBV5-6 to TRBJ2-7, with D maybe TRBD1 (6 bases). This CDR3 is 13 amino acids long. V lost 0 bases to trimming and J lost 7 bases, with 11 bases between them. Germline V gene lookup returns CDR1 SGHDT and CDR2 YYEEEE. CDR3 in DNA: TGTGCCAGCAGCTTGGACAGGGTGGGAGAGCAGTACTTC. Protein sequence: CASSLDRVGEQYF.

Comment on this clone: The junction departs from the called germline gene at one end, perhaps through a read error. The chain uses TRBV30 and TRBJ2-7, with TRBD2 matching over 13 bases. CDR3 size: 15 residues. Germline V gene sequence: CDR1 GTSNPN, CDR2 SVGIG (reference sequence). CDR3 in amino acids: CAWSPIAGLAGEGFF. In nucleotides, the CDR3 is TGTGCCTGGAGTCCAATCGCAGGACTAGCGGGAGAAGGATTCTTC. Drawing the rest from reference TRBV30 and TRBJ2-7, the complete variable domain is SQTIHQWPATLVQPVGSPLSLECTVEGTSNPNLYWYRQAAGRGLQLLFYSVGIGQISSEVPQNLSASRPQDRQFILSSKKLLLSDSGFYLCAWSPIAGLAGEGFFGPGTRLTVT.

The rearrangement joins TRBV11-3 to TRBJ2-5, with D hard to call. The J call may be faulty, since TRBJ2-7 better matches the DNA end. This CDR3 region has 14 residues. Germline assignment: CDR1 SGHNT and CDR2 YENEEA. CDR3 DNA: TGTGCCAGCAGCTTAGCCCTTGGTCCCTACGAGCAGTACTTC. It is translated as CASSLALGPYEQYF.

CDR3 DNA: TGTGCCAGCAGCGACCCCCTCAGGGGGGATTCCGACAATGAGCAGTTCTTC. As protein: CASSDPLRGDSDNEQFF. The V gene is TRBV9, the J gene TRBJ2-1; TRBD1 is a possible D gene (7 bases). V shed 3 bases and J shed 5 bases, with 21 bases lying between them. CDR3 length: 17 residues. CDR1 SGDLS and CDR2 YYNGEE come from the germline V gene. Filled out from reference TRBV9 and TRBJ2-1, the complete variable domain reads DSGVTQTPKHLITATGQRVTLRCSPRSGDLSVYWYQQSLDQGLQFLIQYYNGEERAKGNILERFSAQQFPDLHSELNLSSLELGDSALYFCASSDPLRGDSDNEQFFGPGTRLTVL.

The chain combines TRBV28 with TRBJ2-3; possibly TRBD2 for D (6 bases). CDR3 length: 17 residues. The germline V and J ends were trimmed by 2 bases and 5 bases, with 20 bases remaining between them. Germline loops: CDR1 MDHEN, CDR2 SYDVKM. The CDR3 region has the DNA TGTGCCAGCAGTTTAAAGTTAGTAGAGAATAGCGGAGATACGCAGTATTTT. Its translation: CASSLKLVENSGDTQYF.

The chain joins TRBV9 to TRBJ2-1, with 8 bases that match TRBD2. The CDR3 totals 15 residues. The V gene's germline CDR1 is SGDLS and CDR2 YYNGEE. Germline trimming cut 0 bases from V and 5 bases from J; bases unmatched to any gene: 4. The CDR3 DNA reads TGTGCCAGCAGCGTAGCCGGGACTAGTGACAATGAGCAGTTCTTC. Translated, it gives CASSVAGTSDNEQFF.

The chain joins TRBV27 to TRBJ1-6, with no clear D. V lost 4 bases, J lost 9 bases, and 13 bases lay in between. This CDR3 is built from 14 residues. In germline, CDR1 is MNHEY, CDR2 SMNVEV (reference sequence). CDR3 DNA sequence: TGTGCCAGCAGTTCCCTCCGGGGTGGTTCACCCCTCCACTTT. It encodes CASSSLRGGSPLHF.

The CDR3 DNA sequence: TGTGCCATTTACCCGGACAGTAACATGAACACTGAAGCTTTCTTT. Its protein product is CAIYPDSNMNTEAFF. The rearrangement links TRBV6-1 to TRBJ1-1; a possible D gene is TRBD1 (6 bases). V gave up 10 bases and J gave up 0 bases, with 18 bases separating them. Germline lookup yields CDR1 MNHNS and CDR2 SASEGT. The CDR3 is made up of 15 amino acids.